The 25 T cell receptor beta chains below all came from one sample that was sequenced in a study of blood T cell repertoires in COVID-19. Clones were read by immunoSEQ multiplex PCR, and TCRdb kept only the in-frame ones, dropping some. Here the sample spans 70,000 to 100,000 clones, around 89% being singletons. Sequencing was done on a sample of peripheral blood. These TCRs come from a woman older than 75 with active COVID-19.

This chain connects TRBV7-3 to TRBJ2-2; tentatively, D is TRBD2 (5 bases). The CDR3 runs to 13 residues. The germline V gene encodes CDR1 SGHTA and CDR2 FQGTGA. V was pared by 5 bases and J by 6 bases, with 10 bases between. The CDR3 DNA is TGTGCCAGCAGCGCCCAACTAGCCGGGGAGCTGTTTTTT. The encoded protein is CASSAQLAGELFF.

V usage is TRBV6-1 and J usage is TRBJ1-6, with a weak D call TRBD1 (5 bases). V lost 3 bases and J lost 6, with 18 bases in between. Germline V lookup: CDR1 MNHNS, CDR2 SASEGT. The CDR3 consists of 17 residues. CDR3 in amino acids: CASSEQPVRGVNSPLHF. Here the CDR3 DNA reads TGTGCCAGCAGTGAGCAACCCGTCCGGGGGGTTAATTCACCCCTCCACTTT.

This rearrangement joins TRBV9 to TRBJ2-1; weak D call: TRBD2 (6 bases). The CDR3 consists of 15 residues. Between the trimmed V and J ends, which lost 4 bases and 4 bases, there was a span of 15 bases. Germline CDR1 SGDLS, CDR2 YYNGEE. CDR3 sequence: CASSPGGGTYNEQFF. CDR3 bases: TGTGCCAGCAGCCCAGGAGGCGGGACGTACAATGAGCAGTTCTTC.

The chain recombines TRBV4-2 with TRBJ2-7, with D possibly TRBD2 on 6 matching bases. V lost 1 base, J lost 4 bases, and 14 bases lay in between. Germline V gene lookup returns CDR1 LGHNA and CDR2 YNFKEQ. CDR3 length: 15 amino acids. The CDR3 DNA reads as TGTGCCAGCAGCCAAGGACGGGAGAAGGGGTACGAGCAGTACTTC. The encoded protein is CASSQGREKGYEQYF.

The sample holds a few counts of this clone. This chain connects TRBV11-1 to TRBJ2-7; 7 nucleotides align to TRBD2. CDR3 size: 12 residues. Germline V CDR1 and CDR2: SGHAT, FQDESV (reference sequence). V dropped 5 bases and J dropped 10; count of bases not matched to a gene: 8. The DNA of the CDR3 is TGTGCCAGCAGCCCTGGGACTACGGAACAGTACTTC. Amino acid sequence: CASSPGTTEQYF.

With respect to this clone: Here the CDR3 omits its conserved ending phenylalanine or tryptophan, so a read error is the likely source. The limits of the CDR3 on the DNA are not certain, so only TCRdb's listed CDR3 is given. The rearrangement joins TRBV7-9 to TRBJ1-1. The CDR3 spans 10 residues, counting both ends. From germline, CDR1 is SEHNR and CDR2 FQNEAQ (reference sequence). CDR3 protein: CASSNPGRLS.

The V gene is TRBV2, the J gene TRBJ2-1; D is ambiguous. The CDR3 totals 10 residues. V lost 8 bases to trimming and J lost 8 bases, with 7 bases between them. Looked up from germline, CDR1 is SNHLY and CDR2 is FYNNEI. CDR3 coding DNA: TGTGCCAGCCGGTTATATGAGCAGTTCTTC. It is translated as CASRLYEQFF.

V is TRBV18 and J is TRBJ2-1, with 7 bases fitting TRBD1. CDR1 KGHSH and CDR2 LQKENI come from the germline V gene. The ends lost 4 bases at V and 9 bases at J; junction bases unmatched: 6. The CDR3 runs 13 residues. The CDR3 here is CASSLQGVSEQFF. As DNA, the CDR3 is TGTGCCAGCTCACTCCAGGGGGTGAGTGAGCAGTTCTTC.

The genes are TRBV27 and TRBJ1-5, with D possibly TRBD1 on 6 matching bases. CDR3 length: 15 amino acids. Trimming stripped 3 bases from V and 1 base from J, with 10 bases between. Germline V gene lookup returns CDR1 MNHEY and CDR2 SMNVEV (reference sequence). The chain's CDR3 is CASSFNRDSNQPQHF. CDR3 DNA: TGTGCCAGCAGTTTCAACAGGGACAGCAATCAGCCCCAGCATTTT.

This clone was detected only a few times. V and J are TRBV18 and TRBJ2-7; D possibly corresponds to TRBD2 (6 bases). The CDR3 totals 14 residues. CDR1 is KGHSH and CDR2 is LQKENI in the germline V gene. V was pared by 3 bases and J by 5 bases, with 14 bases between. CDR3 nucleotide sequence: TGTGCCAGCTCACCGGAGGCGGGAAACCACGAGCAGTACTTC. It encodes CASSPEAGNHEQYF.

V usage is TRBV5-1 and J usage is TRBJ2-1, with 11 bases identical to TRBD2. CDR3 length: 15 residues. Per germline, CDR1 SGHRS and CDR2 YFSETQ. The V segment lost 1 base and the J segment 6 bases; nucleotides outside the gene matches: 3. In nucleotides, the CDR3 is TGCGCCAGCAGCTTGCGACTAGCGGGACTCAATGAGCAGTTCTTC. Translation gives CASSLRLAGLNEQFF.

In this sample, this clone turned up once. V is TRBV6-2 or TRBV6-3 and J is TRBJ2-3; TRBD1 matches 8 bases. CDR1 and CDR2 from the germline V gene are MNHEY and SVGEGT. J gave up 0 bases and V 5 bases, and 4 bases lay outside the gene matches. This CDR3 region has 15 residues. CDR3 coding DNA: TGTGCCAGCAGTCCGCGGACAGGGAGCACAGATACGCAGTATTTT. It translates to CASSPRTGSTDTQYF.

The gene calls are TRBV18 and TRBJ2-1; 7 bases fit TRBD2. Germline CDR1 reads KGHSH; CDR2 reads LQKENI. V shed 5 bases, J shed 8 bases, and the junction held 12 bases outside the gene matches. The CDR3 covers 15 residues. CDR3: CASSEWEGPRHEQFF. In nucleotides, the CDR3 is TGTGCCAGCTCAGAGTGGGAGGGCCCTCGGCATGAGCAGTTCTTC. Filled out from reference TRBV18 and TRBJ2-1, the complete variable domain reads NAGVMQNPRHLVRRRGQEARLRCSPMKGHSHVYWYRQLPEEGLKFMVYLQKENIIDESGMPKERFSAEFPKEGPSILRIQQVVRGDSAAYFCASSEWEGPRHEQFFGPGTRLTVL.

There are a few counts of this clone. CDR3 region: CASSIQAGGTEAFF. CDR3 sequence (DNA): TGTGCCAGTAGTATACAGGCAGGGGGCACTGAAGCTTTCTTT. The gene calls are TRBV19 and TRBJ1-1, with 7 bases aligning to TRBD1. Trimming took 2 bases from V and 4 from J; bases not matched to a gene: 4. The CDR3 runs to 14 residues. CDR1 LNHDA and CDR2 SQIVND come from the germline V gene (reference sequence).

Here the CDR3 reads CASSVFDGGATNEKLFF. CDR3 bases: TGTGCCAGCAGCGTGTTTGACGGTGGAGCAACTAATGAAAAACTGTTTTTT. The chain combines TRBV9 with TRBJ1-4; D not certain. CDR1 is SGDLS, CDR2 YYNGEE, per germline. The CDR3 is 17 residues long. With 2 bases removed from V and 0 bases from J, the gap between germline ends came to 14 bases.

The chain is built from TRBV4-3 and TRBJ2-7; D might be TRBD2 (6 bases). Germline V gene data show CDR1 as LGHNA and CDR2 as YSLEER. Trimming removed 1 base from V and 7 bases from J, with 20 bases in between. The CDR3 extends over 16 amino acids. CDR3 sequence (DNA): TGCGCCAGCAGCCAAGGACCGGGGGACTCAGGTCGGGAGCAGTACTTC. Translation gives CASSQGPGDSGREQYF.

The chain combines TRBV19 with TRBJ2-1; weak D call: TRBD2 (5 bases). Deletions cut 4 bases from V and 9 bases from J, with 16 bases between. Germline V gene lookup returns CDR1 LNHDA and CDR2 SQIVND (reference sequence). The length of the CDR3 is 14 residues. The CDR3 sequence is CASSRTAGLPEQFF. DNA of the CDR3: TGTGCCAGTAGTAGGACTGCAGGTCTCCCTGAGCAGTTCTTC.

This clone has a single count. This chain uses TRBV21-1 with TRBJ2-1; the table's D gene call, TRBD2, was not cross checked with the DNA. TRBV21-1 is deemed a pseudogene. The CDR3 contains 21 residues. The CDR3 sequence is CASSKGVLRRTSGRQNNEQFF. CDR3 nucleotides: TGTGCCAGCAGCAAAGGGGTTTTGAGGAGGACTAGCGGGAGACAGAACAATGAGCAGTTCTTC.

This clone occurred once. The V call is TRBV2, the J call TRBJ2-1; possible D gene TRBD2, 6 bases. The CDR3 length is 14 residues. Trimming removed 6 bases at V and 2 bases at J, with 11 bases between. Looked up from germline, CDR1 is SNHLY and CDR2 is FYNNEI. DNA for the CDR3: TGTGCCAGCAGGGCGGGACTGACCTACAATGAGCAGTTCTTC. This codes for CASRAGLTYNEQFF.

This rearrangement joins TRBV3-1 (or the pseudogene TRBV3-2) to TRBJ2-5; weak D call: TRBD1 (6 bases). Germline V CDR1 and CDR2: LGHDT, YNNKEL (reference sequence). The ends were cut back, 7 bases at V and 5 bases at J, with 14 bases in the middle. The CDR3 runs to 13 residues. CDR3 sequence (DNA): TGTGCCAGCAAAAAACAGGGTCTGGAGACCCAGTACTTC. Residues: CASKKQGLETQYF.

The CDR3 loop reads CASSQRGRGGSTDTQYF. CDR3 DNA: TGTGCCAGCAGCCAAAGGGGTCGGGGGGGTTCGACAGATACGCAGTATTTT. The chain couples TRBV3-1 (or the pseudogene TRBV3-2) to TRBJ2-3, with 8 bases matching TRBD2. Germline V lookup: CDR1 LGHDT, CDR2 YNNKEL (reference sequence). The CDR3 spans 17 residues. The V gene end was trimmed by 2 bases and the J gene end by 3 bases; junction bases not matched to a gene: 10.

This rearrangement joins TRBV19 to TRBJ2-3, with D uncertain. The CDR3 spans 14 residues. Germline CDR1 is LNHDA and CDR2 is SQIVND (reference sequence). V gave up 4 bases and J gave up 2 bases, with 10 bases separating them. CDR3 residues: CASSTEQLTDTQYF. For the CDR3, the DNA is TGTGCCAGTAGTACAGAACAGCTCACAGATACGCAGTATTTT.

The rearrangement uses TRBV11-2 and TRBJ2-6; 8 bases align to TRBD1. The germline V gene encodes CDR1 SGHAT and CDR2 FQNNGV. The CDR3 extends over 17 amino acids. Trimming took 2 bases from V and 4 from J; bases not matched to a gene: 7. The CDR3 protein is CASSLFQGAKGANVLTF. DNA of the CDR3: TGTGCCAGCAGCTTATTCCAGGGGGCGAAGGGGGCCAACGTCCTGACTTTC.

V usage is TRBV7-9 and J usage is TRBJ1-1; 7 bases are shared with TRBD1. The V segment lost 5 bases and the J segment 8 bases; nucleotides outside the gene matches: 11. The CDR3 runs to 14 residues. Germline V gene sequence: CDR1 SEHNR, CDR2 FQNEAQ (reference sequence). In DNA form, the CDR3 reads TGTGCCAGCAGCCTATACCGGGACAGCGCCGAAGCTTTCTTT. This sequence encodes CASSLYRDSAEAFF.

This clone was counted only a few times. J is TRBJ2-2 and V is TRBV7-9; the D gene is possibly TRBD2 (6 bases). The CDR3 runs 15 residues. V was pared by 2 bases and J by 4 bases, with 11 bases between. Germline V CDR1 and CDR2: SEHNR, FQNEAQ (reference sequence). The CDR3: CASSLTREPTGELFF. The CDR3, as DNA: TGTGCCAGCAGCTTAACCCGGGAGCCCACCGGGGAGCTGTTTTTT.